This TCR beta chain was observed in a study of blood T cell repertoires in COVID-19. Study information: Some COVID-19 samples were acute and others convalescent; all came from the United States, Italy and Spain. PBMCs, B-cell-depleted T cells, or T cells provided the cDNA or gDNA that made up the material.

Per the germline V gene, CDR1 is GTSNPN and CDR2 is SVGIG (reference sequence). V lost 3 bases to trimming and J lost 7 bases; unmatched junction nucleotides: 11. This CDR3 region has 14 residues. Per the authors' pipeline: Reference gene primer amplification gave estimated nucleated cell counts. TCRdb's table, derived via immunoSEQ multiplex PCR, lists solely in-frame clones and lacks some. The V and J calls and clone size come from that table; D and trimming were worked out from the DNA. Counted here are fewer than 35,000 clones, around 90% occurring once; the ten biggest clones make up approximately 8%.

This chain uses TRBV30 with TRBJ2-5; 7 positions match TRBD1. Sequencing was done on a sample of peripheral blood. This clonotype was sampled from a woman between 45 and 65 years old with active COVID-19. The DNA for the CDR3 is TGTGCCTGGAGGGCACAGGGGTCTCGGGGGACCCAGTACTTC. Translation: CAWRAQGSRGTQYF. Based on the CDR3 plus reference TRBV30 and TRBJ2-5, the full variable domain is SQTIHQWPATLVQPVGSPLSLECTVEGTSNPNLYWYRQAAGRGLQLLFYSVGIGQISSEVPQNLSASRPQDRQFILSSKKLLLSDSGFYLCAWRAQGSRGTQYFGPGTRLLVL.